Listed below are T cell receptor beta chains from one sample, sequenced in a study of beta chain features in type 1 diabetes. Sequencing used immunoSEQ multiplex PCR; TCRdb keeps in-frame clones, though not all of them. The sample lists about 53,000 clones, under 60% occurring once. Sequenced material: Tregs from blood. Every receptor here comes from a woman in her 40s with type 1 diabetes. Each CDR3 is given with its conserved first and last residue. A D gene is named only where the DNA matches it firmly. Not every row has a clone size; where given, it reads once, few, many or a size class.

clone size: few
D gene: -
J gene: TRBJ1-1
V gene: TRBV28
CDR3 DNA: TGTGCCAGCAGCGTTAGCGGGAACACTGAAGCTTTCTTT
CDR3 protein: CASSVSGNTEAFF

clone size: -
D gene: TRBD2
J gene: TRBJ2-5
V gene: TRBV4-1
CDR3 DNA: TGCGCCAGCAGCCAACCTTTACTAGCGGGAGCAGAGACCCAGTACTTC
CDR3 protein: CASSQPLLAGAETQYF

clone size: -
D gene: -
J gene: TRBJ2-4
V gene: TRBV20-1
CDR3 DNA: TGCAGTGCTGGACCGGGGAACATTCAGTACTTC
CDR3 protein: CSAGPGNIQYF

clone size: -
D gene: -
J gene: TRBJ2-1
V gene: TRBV29-1
CDR3 DNA: TGCAGCGTTGAGGCACTATTCTCCTACAATGAGCAGTTCTTC
CDR3 protein: CSVEALFSYNEQFF

clone size: few
D gene: -
J gene: TRBJ2-7
V gene: TRBV28
CDR3 DNA: TGTGCCAGCAGTTACTTTCAGGGCTACGAGCAGTACTTC
CDR3 protein: CASSYFQGYEQYF

clone size: -
D gene: -
J gene: TRBJ2-6
V gene: TRBV6-6
CDR3 DNA: TGTGCCAGCAGTTACGGCGGGGCTGGGGCCAACGTCCTGACTTTC
CDR3 protein: CASSYGGAGANVLTF

clone size: few
D gene: -
J gene: TRBJ2-7
V gene: TRBV21-1
CDR3 DNA: TGTGCCAGCAGCAAAGGGGAGACTAGCGCCAGCTCCTACGAGCAGTACTTC
CDR3 protein: CASSKGETSASSYEQYF

clone size: -
D gene: -
J gene: TRBJ1-2
V gene: TRBV28
CDR3 DNA: TGTGCCAGCAGAGCGTACGACAGAGCTAACTATGGCTACACCTTC
CDR3 protein: CASRAYDRANYGYTF

clone size: -
D gene: TRBD2
J gene: TRBJ2-3
V gene: TRBV5-1
CDR3 DNA: TGCGCCAGCAGCCCAGTACCCCCAACTAGCGGGGCTAGCACAGATACGCAGTATTTT
CDR3 protein: CASSPVPPTSGASTDTQYF

clone size: -
D gene: -
J gene: TRBJ2-7
V gene: TRBV30
CDR3 DNA: TGTGCCTGGAGTGCCCGCGCCGAGCAGTACTTC
CDR3 protein: CAWSARAEQYF

clone size: once
D gene: TRBD2
J gene: TRBJ2-3
V gene: TRBV30
CDR3 DNA: TGTGCCTGGAATTTCGGGGGGGGGACCACAGATACGCAGTATTTT
CDR3 protein: CAWNFGGGTTDTQYF

clone size: -
D gene: -
J gene: TRBJ1-4
V gene: TRBV19
CDR3 DNA: TGTGCCAGTACAGGGACTATCAATGAAAAACTGTTTTTT
CDR3 protein: CASTGTINEKLFF

clone size: -
D gene: TRBD1
J gene: TRBJ2-7
V gene: TRBV10-1
CDR3 DNA: TGCGCCAGCAGTTGGGACAGCTTAGCCTACGAGCAGTACTTC
CDR3 protein: CASSWDSLAYEQYF

clone size: few
D gene: TRBD1
J gene: TRBJ1-2
V gene: TRBV7-2
CDR3 DNA: TGTGCCAGCAGCTTCGGGACAGGGAGCTATGGCTACACCTTC
CDR3 protein: CASSFGTGSYGYTF

clone size: -
D gene: -
J gene: TRBJ1-5
V gene: TRBV28
CDR3 DNA: TGTGCCAGCAGTTTAACCGGGAGTCAGCCCCAGCATTTT
CDR3 protein: CASSLTGSQPQHF

clone size: few
D gene: -
J gene: TRBJ1-1
V gene: TRBV7-7
CDR3 DNA: TGTGCCAGCAGGTCCGGGCAGGGGAACACTGAAGCTTTCTTT
CDR3 protein: CASRSGQGNTEAFF

clone size: -
D gene: -
J gene: TRBJ1-1
V gene: TRBV20-1
CDR3 DNA: TGCAGTGCTAACCCGGGACAACAAGCTTTCTTT
CDR3 protein: CSANPGQQAFF

clone size: -
D gene: -
J gene: TRBJ2-1
V gene: TRBV27
CDR3 DNA: TGTGCCAGCAGTTCGTGGACTTACAATGAGCAGTTCTTC
CDR3 protein: CASSSWTYNEQFF

clone size: -
D gene: TRBD1
J gene: TRBJ2-7
V gene: TRBV7-3
CDR3 DNA: TGTGCCAGCAGCTTAACTGGGACAGCGGCCGAGCAGTACTTC
CDR3 protein: CASSLTGTAAEQYF

clone size: few
D gene: -
J gene: TRBJ2-7
V gene: TRBV5-1
CDR3 DNA: TGCGCCAGCAGCTTGTCAGGCACCTACGAGCAGTACTTC
CDR3 protein: CASSLSGTYEQYF

clone size: -
D gene: -
J gene: TRBJ2-2
V gene: TRBV28
CDR3 DNA: TGTGCCAGCAGCTCATACACTACCCTAAACACCGGGGAGCTGTTTTTT
CDR3 protein: CASSSYTTLNTGELFF

clone size: few
D gene: TRBD2
J gene: TRBJ2-1
V gene: TRBV29-1
CDR3 DNA: TGCAGCCTAACCGGGCTAGCGGGAGCGGGCAATGAGCAGTTCTTC
CDR3 protein: CSLTGLAGAGNEQFF

clone size: few
D gene: -
J gene: TRBJ1-6
V gene: TRBV7-2
CDR3 DNA: TGTGCCAGCAGCTTAGCAGCCTCGACACCCCTCCACTTT
CDR3 protein: CASSLAASTPLHF

clone size: -
D gene: TRBD2
J gene: TRBJ2-1
V gene: TRBV7-2
CDR3 DNA: TGTGCCAGCAGCCTCCGGTATAGCGGGGGGTACAATGAGCAGTTCTTC
CDR3 protein: CASSLRYSGGYNEQFF

clone size: few
D gene: TRBD2
J gene: TRBJ2-7
V gene: TRBV10-3
CDR3 DNA: TGTGCCATCAGTCTTAGCGGGAGGGTCTACGAGCAGTACTTC
CDR3 protein: CAISLSGRVYEQYF

clone size: -
D gene: TRBD1
J gene: TRBJ2-5
V gene: TRBV6-6
CDR3 DNA: TGTGCCAGCCGACAGGGGATTTTTATCGAGACCCAGTACTTC
CDR3 protein: CASRQGIFIETQYF

clone size: once
D gene: TRBD1
J gene: TRBJ1-4
V gene: TRBV7-2
CDR3 DNA: TGTGCCAGCACCCAACAGGGGGTGGCTAATGAAAAACTGTTTTTT
CDR3 protein: CASTQQGVANEKLFF

clone size: once
D gene: -
J gene: TRBJ1-1
V gene: TRBV28
CDR3 DNA: TGTGCCAGCAGTTTATTTGACCCGAGGTCCGAAGCTTTCTTT
CDR3 protein: CASSLFDPRSEAFF

clone size: few
D gene: TRBD1
J gene: TRBJ2-1
V gene: TRBV5-1
CDR3 DNA: TGCGCCAGCAGCCCAGGGACAGCTCTCAATGAGCAGTTCTTC
CDR3 protein: CASSPGTALNEQFF

clone size: -
D gene: -
J gene: TRBJ2-1
V gene: TRBV13
CDR3 DNA: TGTGCCAGCAGCCGGAGGGACAATGAGCAGTTCTTC
CDR3 protein: CASSRRDNEQFF

clone size: -
D gene: TRBD2
J gene: TRBJ2-4
V gene: TRBV6-1
CDR3 DNA: TGTGCCAGCAGTGAACTAGCGGGGGACCTTACCGCGGCCAAAAACATTCAGTACTTC
CDR3 protein: CASSELAGDLTAAKNIQYF

clone size: few
D gene: TRBD1
J gene: TRBJ1-2
V gene: TRBV27
CDR3 DNA: TGTGCCAGCAGTCTCAGGGGGCGGGGTGGCTACACCTTC
CDR3 protein: CASSLRGRGGYTF

clone size: -
D gene: TRBD1
J gene: TRBJ1-4
V gene: TRBV2
CDR3 DNA: TGTGCCGCGAGACAGGGGGAAAAACTGTTTTTT
CDR3 protein: CAARQGEKLFF

clone size: -
D gene: TRBD1
J gene: TRBJ2-7
V gene: TRBV5-1
CDR3 DNA: TGCGCCAGCAGCTTGCCTGCCGGGACAGAAATCTACGAGCAGTACTTC
CDR3 protein: CASSLPAGTEIYEQYF

clone size: -
D gene: -
J gene: TRBJ2-1
V gene: TRBV19
CDR3 DNA: TGTGCCAGTAGTCCGCCAAGCGCGGATAACAATGAGCAGTTCTTC
CDR3 protein: CASSPPSADNNEQFF

clone size: -
D gene: -
J gene: TRBJ1-1
V gene: TRBV28
CDR3 DNA: TGTGCCAGCAGTACCTTGGACACCCTGTTTACTGAAGCTTTCTTT
CDR3 protein: CASSTLDTLFTEAFF

clone size: -
D gene: -
J gene: TRBJ2-7
V gene: TRBV25-1
CDR3 DNA: TGTGCCAGCTCCTTTCAGGGAAAGGGGGAGCAGTACTTC
CDR3 protein: CASSFQGKGEQYF

clone size: -
D gene: TRBD2
J gene: TRBJ2-1
V gene: TRBV7-2
CDR3 DNA: TGTGCCAGCAGCTCAGTAACCGGGGGGTACAATGAGCAGTTCTTC
CDR3 protein: CASSSVTGGYNEQFF

clone size: -
D gene: TRBD1
J gene: TRBJ1-1
V gene: TRBV27
CDR3 DNA: TGTGCCAGCTGGGGCTCGACAGGGGGCGTGGGCACTGAAGCTTTCTTT
CDR3 protein: CASWGSTGGVGTEAFF

clone size: few
D gene: TRBD1
J gene: TRBJ2-7
V gene: TRBV4-1
CDR3 DNA: TGCGCCAGCAGCCAAGATCCCCCAGGGGGCTCCTACGAGCAGTACTTC
CDR3 protein: CASSQDPPGGSYEQYF

clone size: once
D gene: -
J gene: TRBJ1-1
V gene: TRBV30
CDR3 DNA: TGTGCCTGGCGTTGGGAGGCTGAAGCTTTCTTT
CDR3 protein: CAWRWEAEAFF

clone size: -
D gene: -
J gene: TRBJ1-1
V gene: TRBV18
CDR3 DNA: TGTGCCAGCTCACCAGGGGCAGGCAACACTGAAGCTTTCTTT
CDR3 protein: CASSPGAGNTEAFF

clone size: -
D gene: -
J gene: TRBJ1-3
V gene: TRBV5-8
CDR3 DNA: TGTGCCAGCAGCCCCGGGAGCAGTATACTTTCTGGAAACACCATATATTTT
CDR3 protein: CASSPGSSILSGNTIYF

clone size: once
D gene: TRBD1
J gene: TRBJ1-1
V gene: TRBV6-1
CDR3 DNA: TGTGCCACCGGGATCAGGGGGCGCAACACTGAAGCTTTCTTT
CDR3 protein: CATGIRGRNTEAFF

clone size: -
D gene: TRBD1
J gene: TRBJ2-2
V gene: TRBV29-1
CDR3 DNA: TGCAGCGTCTGGGACAGGGTGACCGGGGAGCTGTTTTTT
CDR3 protein: CSVWDRVTGELFF

clone size: -
D gene: -
J gene: TRBJ1-4
V gene: TRBV7-2
CDR3 DNA: TGTGCCAGCAGCTCTACCCGCCATGCAACTAATGAAAAACTGTTTTTT
CDR3 protein: CASSSTRHATNEKLFF

clone size: few
D gene: TRBD2
J gene: TRBJ2-1
V gene: TRBV7-3
CDR3 DNA: TGTGCCAGCAGCCCCCGGGACTATTTAGGGAATGAGCAGTTCTTC
CDR3 protein: CASSPRDYLGNEQFF

clone size: -
D gene: -
J gene: TRBJ1-2
V gene: TRBV28
CDR3 DNA: TGTGCCAGCAGCCCTGGAGGGAATCACTATGGCTACACCTTC
CDR3 protein: CASSPGGNHYGYTF

clone size: few
D gene: TRBD2
J gene: TRBJ2-3
V gene: TRBV6-5
CDR3 DNA: TGTGCCAGCAGTGGGAGGGGTACAGATACGCAGTATTTT
CDR3 protein: CASSGRGTDTQYF

clone size: -
D gene: TRBD1
J gene: TRBJ2-5
V gene: TRBV12-5
CDR3 DNA: TGTGCTAGTGGTTCCGGGGTAGGGGGCACAGAGACCCAGTACTTC
CDR3 protein: CASGSGVGGTETQYF

clone size: -
D gene: TRBD1
J gene: TRBJ1-2
V gene: TRBV7-2
CDR3 DNA: TGTGCCAGCAGCTTACCGGGACAGGGCTATGGCTACACCTTC
CDR3 protein: CASSLPGQGYGYTF